The 11 T cell receptor beta chains reported below all come from one sample, sequenced in a study of Graves' ophthalmopathy and Graves' hyperthyroidism. The sequenced template was RNA, covering the TCR beta CDR3 region. First-round RT-PCR employed HTBI primers, with a second-round multiplex PCR after it. Each CDR3 protein gets one entry after TCRdb re-called the multiplex PCR reads with MiXCR. Of more than 1,000,000 distinct CDR3 sequences listed, approximately 35% are singletons. The specimen was peripheral blood or thyroid tissue (not recorded which). The receptors derive from an adult man with Graves' hyperthyroidism.

This clonotype has at least ten counts. V and J are TRBV12-3 or TRBV12-4 and TRBJ1-5, with D perhaps matching TRBD1 (5 bases). Trimming stripped 5 bases from V and 6 bases from J, with 17 bases between. The CDR3 covers 15 residues. CDR3 sequence: CASSRAQGGGQPQHF. CDR3 DNA sequence: TGTGCCAGCAGTCGGGCGCAGGGAGGTGGTCAGCCCCAGCATTTT.

This clonotype was found a few times. The chain uses TRBV10-3 and TRBJ2-7; TRBD2 might be the D (5 bases). The CDR3 length is 13 residues. The V end was cut by 4 bases, the J end by 4 bases, with 11 bases between. The germline CDR1 and CDR2 sequences are ENHRY and SYGVKD. The DNA of the CDR3 is TGTGCCATCAGTGGAGGGAAGGGTTACGAGCAGTACTTC. Residues: CAISGGKGYEQYF.

This sequence joins TRBV7-2 and TRBJ2-7; 7 bases map to TRBD1. V lost 0 bases, J lost 5 bases, and 1 base stayed unmatched. The CDR3 sequence is 13 residues long. In germline, CDR1 is SGHTA, CDR2 FQGNSA. CDR3 sequence: CASSLAGQDEQYF. DNA of the CDR3: TGTGCCAGCAGCTTAGCCGGACAGGACGAGCAGTACTTC.

This clonotype was seen a few times. CDR3 sequence reads: CSGERDSKVEAFF. The CDR3 region has the DNA TGCAGCGGCGAAAGGGACAGCAAGGTTGAAGCTTTCTTT. V is TRBV29-1 and J is TRBJ1-1, with 7 bases matching TRBD1. The V gene end was trimmed by 7 bases and the J gene end by 7 bases; junction bases not matched to a gene: 12. The germline V gene encodes CDR1 SQVTM and CDR2 ANQGSEA. This CDR3 has 13 residues. The variable domain in full, with the rest retrieved from reference TRBV29-1 and TRBJ1-1, is SAVISQKPSRDICQRGTSLTIQCQVDSQVTMMFWYRQQPGQSLTLIATANQGSEATYESGFVIDKFPISRPNLTFSTLTVSNMSPEDSSIYLCSGERDSKVEAFFGQGTRLTVV.

Many counts were recorded for this clonotype. The chain has TRBV29-1 and TRBJ1-2; D gene uncertain. The V end was cut by 4 bases, the J end by 4 bases, with 13 bases between. CDR1 is SQVTM, CDR2 ANQGSEA, per germline. The CDR3 spans 13 residues. CDR3 nucleotide sequence: TGCAGCGTTGTACGGTCAGTTAGCTATGGCTACACCTTC. Residues: CSVVRSVSYGYTF.

On this clonotype: Just one base apart from a much larger clone, this may be a read error. This chain uses TRBV12-3 or TRBV12-4 with TRBJ1-1, with unresolved D. The CDR3 totals 13 residues. V was shortened by 7 bases and J by 4 bases, with 13 bases between the two germline ends. The CDR3 bases are TGTGCCAGCATCCACTCTCTCGTCACTGAAGCTTTCTTT. Translating gives CASIHSLVTEAFF.

The chain recombines TRBV10-3 with TRBJ1-1; D is unclear. Per germline, CDR1 ENHRY and CDR2 SYGVKD. This CDR3 is built from 14 residues. Deletions cut 3 bases from V and 8 bases from J, with 16 bases between. This CDR3 is CAISEALRLAEAFF. The CDR3 nucleotides read TGTGCCATCAGTGAAGCGCTAAGGCTCGCGGAAGCTTTCTTT.

The J gene is TRBJ2-5, the V gene TRBV29-1; 7 bases match TRBD1. The CDR3 is made up of 15 amino acids. Germline assignment: CDR1 SQVTM and CDR2 ANQGSEA. V lost 1 base and J lost 4; bases outside the gene matches: 9. The CDR3 DNA follows: TGCAGCGTTGAAGCTCCAGACAGGGTAGTAGAGACCCAGTACTTC. Its protein is CSVEAPDRVVETQYF.

The rearrangement links TRBV20-1 to TRBJ1-5; the D is unclear. The CDR3 is made up of 14 amino acids. Trimming took off 0 bases at V and 6 bases at J, with 12 bases between the two ends. In germline, CDR1 is DFQATT, CDR2 SNEGSKA (reference sequence). The CDR3 DNA is TGCAGTGCTAGAGATCGGGATTATCGTCAGCCCCAGCATTTT. This sequence encodes CSARDRDYRQPQHF.

This clonotype was picked up a small number of times. V gene TRBV20-1 combines with J gene TRBJ2-7; 9 bases map to TRBD2. There are 15 residues in the CDR3. The germline gives CDR1 DFQATT, CDR2 SNEGSKA (reference sequence). V lost 5 bases and J lost 3; bases outside the gene matches: 11. CDR3 sequence reads: CSAGGSGSRLYEQYF. The CDR3 nucleotides are TGCAGTGCTGGGGGTAGCGGGAGCCGACTCTACGAGCAGTACTTC.

Of note for this clonotype: At one of its ends the junction is not consistent with the germline gene, which may arise from a read error. The chain couples TRBV7-8 to TRBJ2-7, with a possible D match to TRBD1 (5 bases). The CDR3 covers 15 residues. Looked up from germline, CDR1 is SGHVS and CDR2 is FQNEAQ. DNA for the CDR3: TGCGCCAGCAGCCAAGATTTGACCAGGGCCTACGAGCAGTACTTC. Translation gives CASSQDLTRAYEQYF. The full variable domain, in which reference TRBV7-8 and TRBJ2-7 provide the parts outside the CDR3, is GAGVSQSPRYKVAKRGQDVALRCDPISGHVSLFWYQQALGQGPEFLTYFQNEAQLDKSGLPSDRFFAERPEGSVSTLKIQRTQQEDSAVYLCASSQDLTRAYEQYFGPGTRLTVT.